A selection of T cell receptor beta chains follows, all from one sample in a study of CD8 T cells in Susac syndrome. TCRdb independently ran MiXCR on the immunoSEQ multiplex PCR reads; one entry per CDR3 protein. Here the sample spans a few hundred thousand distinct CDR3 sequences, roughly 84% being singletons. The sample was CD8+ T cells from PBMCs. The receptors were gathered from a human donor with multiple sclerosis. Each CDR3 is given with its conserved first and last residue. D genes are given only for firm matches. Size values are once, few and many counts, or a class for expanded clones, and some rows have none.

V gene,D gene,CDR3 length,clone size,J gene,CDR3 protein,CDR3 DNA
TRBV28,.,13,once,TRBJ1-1,CASSLRGAGEAFF,TGTGCCAGCAGTTTGCGAGGGGCTGGTGAAGCTTTCTTT
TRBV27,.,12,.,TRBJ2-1,CASSLRGYEQFF,TGTGCCAGCAGTTTAAGGGGGTACGAGCAGTTCTTC
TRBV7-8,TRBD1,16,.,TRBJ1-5,CASGLPDRVGHQPQHF,TGTGCCAGCGGCTTACCTGACAGGGTAGGGCATCAGCCCCAGCATTTT
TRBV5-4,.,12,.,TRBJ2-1,CASSWAVNEQFF,TGTGCCAGCAGCTGGGCAGTCAATGAGCAGTTCTTC
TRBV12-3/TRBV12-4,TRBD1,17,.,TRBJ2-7,CASSTSSPGQGPYEQYF,TGTGCCAGCAGTACCTCCAGCCCGGGACAGGGCCCGTACGAGCAGTACTTC
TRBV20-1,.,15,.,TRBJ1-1,CSGVRTPGGNTEAFF,TGCAGTGGGGTCCGGACCCCGGGAGGGAACACTGAAGCTTTCTTT
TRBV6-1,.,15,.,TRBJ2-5,CASRGRGPGGETQYF,TGTGCCAGCAGGGGCAGGGGCCCCGGGGGAGAGACCCAGTACTTC
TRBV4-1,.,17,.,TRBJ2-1,CASSQPRGGVPYNEQFF,TGCGCCAGCAGCCAACCCAGGGGGGGAGTCCCCTACAATGAGCAGTTCTTC
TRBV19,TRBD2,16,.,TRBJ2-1,CASSQASGIPYNEQFF,TGTGCCAGTAGTCAAGCTAGCGGGATACCCTACAATGAGCAGTTCTTC
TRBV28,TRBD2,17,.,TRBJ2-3,CASSLGTSGLSTDTQYF,TGTGCCAGCAGTTTAGGGACTAGCGGCCTTAGCACAGATACGCAGTATTTT
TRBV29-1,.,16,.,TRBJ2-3,CSVEGPSPAVADTQYF,TGCAGCGTTGAAGGCCCTTCCCCGGCCGTGGCAGATACGCAGTATTTT
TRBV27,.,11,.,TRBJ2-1,CASRLVDEQFF,TGTGCCAGCAGACTAGTTGATGAGCAGTTCTTC
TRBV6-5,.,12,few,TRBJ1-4,CASSYSPEGLFF,TGTGCCAGCAGTTACTCACCGGAAGGACTGTTTTTT
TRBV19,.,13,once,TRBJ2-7,CASSRKAAYEQYF,TGTGCCAGTAGTCGTAAGGCCGCCTACGAGCAGTACTTC
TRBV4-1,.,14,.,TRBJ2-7,CASSQEARGHEQYF,TGCGCCAGCAGCCAAGAAGCCCGCGGGCACGAGCAGTACTTC
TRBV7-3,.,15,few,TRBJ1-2,CASSPGTRPDYGYTF,TGTGCCAGCAGCCCGGGGACGAGGCCTGACTATGGCTACACCTTC
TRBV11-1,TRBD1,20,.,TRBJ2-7,CASSLPFARDRGPPTYEQYF,TGTGCCAGCAGCTTACCCTTTGCCCGGGACAGGGGGCCTCCTACTTACGAGCAGTACTTC
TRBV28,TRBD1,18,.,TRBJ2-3,CASRPKPGQLQSTDTQYF,TGTGCCAGCAGGCCGAAACCGGGACAGCTCCAGAGCACAGATACGCAGTATTTT
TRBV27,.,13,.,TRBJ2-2,CASTVGAAGELFF,TGTGCCAGCACGGTGGGAGCAGCCGGGGAGCTGTTTTTT
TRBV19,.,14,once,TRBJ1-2,CASIRSHSNYGYTF,TGTGCCAGTATAAGGTCTCACTCGAACTATGGCTACACCTTC
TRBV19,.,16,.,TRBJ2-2,CASSIIGGTLNGELFF,TGTGCCAGTAGTATTATCGGCGGGACTTTGAACGGGGAGCTGTTTTTT
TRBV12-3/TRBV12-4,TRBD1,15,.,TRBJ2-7,CASSSRDRDPYEQYF,TGTGCCAGCAGCTCCCGGGACAGGGACCCCTACGAGCAGTACTTC
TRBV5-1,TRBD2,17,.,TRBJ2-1,CASSYSSGRISYNEQFF,TGCGCCAGCAGCTACTCTAGCGGGAGGATCTCCTACAATGAGCAGTTCTTC
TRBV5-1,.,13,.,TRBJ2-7,CASSSSTGSEQYF,TGCGCCAGCAGCTCCTCGACGGGCTCCGAGCAGTACTTC
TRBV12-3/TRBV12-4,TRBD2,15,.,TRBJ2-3,CASRRLADFTDTQYF,TGTGCCAGCAGGAGACTAGCGGATTTCACAGATACGCAGTATTTT
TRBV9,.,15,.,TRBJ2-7,CASSVTGERPYEQYF,TGTGCCAGCAGCGTGACGGGGGAGAGACCCTACGAGCAGTACTTC
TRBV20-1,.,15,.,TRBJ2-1,CSARETPTTVGQQFF,TGCAGTGCTAGAGAGACTCCCACGACTGTGGGCCAGCAGTTCTTC
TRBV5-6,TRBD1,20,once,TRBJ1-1,CASSLVPTGGIPALDTEAFF,TGTGCCAGCAGCTTGGTGCCCACAGGGGGAATCCCAGCTCTTGACACTGAAGCTTTCTTT
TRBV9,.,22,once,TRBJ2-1,CASSVGPTLASGASGSYNEQFF,TGTGCCAGCAGCGTGGGGCCCACACTAGCTTCCGGTGCTTCGGGCTCCTACAATGAGCAGTTCTTC
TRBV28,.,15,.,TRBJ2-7,CASSLRVGQVYEQYF,TGTGCCAGCAGTTTAAGGGTAGGGCAGGTTTACGAGCAGTACTTC